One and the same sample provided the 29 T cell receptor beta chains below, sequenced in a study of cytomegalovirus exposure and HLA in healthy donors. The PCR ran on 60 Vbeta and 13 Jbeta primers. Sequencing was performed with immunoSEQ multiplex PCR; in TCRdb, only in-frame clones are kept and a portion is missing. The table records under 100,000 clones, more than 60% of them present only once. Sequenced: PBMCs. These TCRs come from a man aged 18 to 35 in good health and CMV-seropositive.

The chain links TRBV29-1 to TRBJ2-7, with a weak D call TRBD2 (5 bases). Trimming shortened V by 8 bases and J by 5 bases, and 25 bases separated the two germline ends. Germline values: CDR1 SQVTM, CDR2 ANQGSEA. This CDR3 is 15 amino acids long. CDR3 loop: CSPFRTPPGRDEQYF. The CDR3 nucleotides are TGCAGCCCCTTTCGGACTCCTCCGGGTCGGGACGAGCAGTACTTC.

The CDR3 nucleotides read TGTGCCAGCAGCTTCGGAACAGCACAAGAGACCCAGTACTTC. Residues: CASSFGTAQETQYF. The gene calls are TRBV11-2 and TRBJ2-5; D gene ambiguous. CDR1 is SGHAT and CDR2 is FQNNGV in the germline V gene. Trimming shortened V by 3 bases and J by 2 bases, and 10 bases separated the two germline ends. The CDR3 spans 14 residues.

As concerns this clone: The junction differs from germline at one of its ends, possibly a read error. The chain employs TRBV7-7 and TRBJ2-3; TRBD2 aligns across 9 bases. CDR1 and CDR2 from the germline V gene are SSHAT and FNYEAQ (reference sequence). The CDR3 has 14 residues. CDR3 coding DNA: TGTGCTAGCAGCTCGGGACTAGCCACAGATACGCAGTATTTT. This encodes CASSSGLATDTQYF.

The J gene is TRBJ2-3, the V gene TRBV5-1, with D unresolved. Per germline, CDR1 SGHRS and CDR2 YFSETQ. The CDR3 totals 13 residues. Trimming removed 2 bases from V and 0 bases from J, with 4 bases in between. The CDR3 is CASSLTSTDTQYF. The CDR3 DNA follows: TGCGCCAGCAGCTTAACTAGCACAGATACGCAGTATTTT. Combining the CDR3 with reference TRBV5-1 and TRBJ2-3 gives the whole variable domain KAGVTQTPRYLIKTRGQQVTLSCSPISGHRSVSWYQQTPGQGLQFLFEYFSETQRNKGNFPGRFSGRQFSNSRSEMNVSTLELGDSALYLCASSLTSTDTQYFGPGTRLTVL.

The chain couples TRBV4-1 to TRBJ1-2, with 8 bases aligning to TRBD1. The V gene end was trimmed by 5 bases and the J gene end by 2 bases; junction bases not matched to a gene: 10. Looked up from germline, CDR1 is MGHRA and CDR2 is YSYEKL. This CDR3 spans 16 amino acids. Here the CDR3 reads CASSTLRGQENYGYTF. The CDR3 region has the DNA TGCGCCAGCAGCACCCTAAGGGGACAGGAGAACTATGGCTACACCTTC.

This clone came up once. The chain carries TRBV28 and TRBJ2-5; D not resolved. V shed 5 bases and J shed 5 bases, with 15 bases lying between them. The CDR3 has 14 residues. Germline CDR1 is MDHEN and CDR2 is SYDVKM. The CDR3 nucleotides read TGTGCCAGCAGTATCGAATCGGGTGGGGAGACCCAGTACTTC. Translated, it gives CASSIESGGETQYF.

CDR3 nucleotides: TGTGCCAGCAGCCATATATTACAGGGTAGCACTGAAGCTTTCTTT. It specifies CASSHILQGSTEAFF. This rearrangement joins TRBV11-2 to TRBJ1-1, with D possibly TRBD1 on 6 matching bases. CDR3 size: 15 residues. The V end was cut by 5 bases, the J end by 4 bases, with 17 bases between. The V gene's germline CDR1 is SGHAT and CDR2 FQNNGV.

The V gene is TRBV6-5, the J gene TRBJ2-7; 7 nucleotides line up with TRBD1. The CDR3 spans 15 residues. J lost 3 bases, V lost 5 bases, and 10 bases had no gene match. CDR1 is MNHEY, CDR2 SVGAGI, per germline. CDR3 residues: CASSAYRGAVYEQYF. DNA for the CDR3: TGTGCCAGCAGTGCCTACAGGGGCGCCGTCTACGAGCAGTACTTC.

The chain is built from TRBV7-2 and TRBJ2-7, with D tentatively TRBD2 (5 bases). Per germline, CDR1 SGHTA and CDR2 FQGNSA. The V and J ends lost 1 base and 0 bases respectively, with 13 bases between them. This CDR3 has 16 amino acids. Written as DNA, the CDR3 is TGTGCCAGCAGCTTAGATGTTTGGGAGCCCTCCTACGAGCAGTACTTC. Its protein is CASSLDVWEPSYEQYF.

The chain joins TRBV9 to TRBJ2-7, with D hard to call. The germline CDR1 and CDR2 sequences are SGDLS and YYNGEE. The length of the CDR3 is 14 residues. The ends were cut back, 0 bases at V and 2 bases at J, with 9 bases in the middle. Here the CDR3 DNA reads TGTGCCAGCAGCGTAGAGGCCAGGCCCTACGAGCAGTACTTC. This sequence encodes CASSVEARPYEQYF.

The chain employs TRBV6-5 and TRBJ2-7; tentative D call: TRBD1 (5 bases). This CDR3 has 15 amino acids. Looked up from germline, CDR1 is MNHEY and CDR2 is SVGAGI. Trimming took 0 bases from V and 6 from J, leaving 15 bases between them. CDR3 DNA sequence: TGTGCCAGCAGTTACTCGAAGGGGTTAGTGGTCGAGCAGTACTTC. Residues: CASSYSKGLVVEQYF.

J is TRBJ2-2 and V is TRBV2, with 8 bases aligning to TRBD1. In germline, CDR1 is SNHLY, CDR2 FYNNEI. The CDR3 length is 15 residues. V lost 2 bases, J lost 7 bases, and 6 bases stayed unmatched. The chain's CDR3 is CASSERPGGIGELFF. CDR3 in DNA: TGTGCCAGCAGTGAACGTCCAGGGGGCATCGGGGAGCTGTTTTTT.

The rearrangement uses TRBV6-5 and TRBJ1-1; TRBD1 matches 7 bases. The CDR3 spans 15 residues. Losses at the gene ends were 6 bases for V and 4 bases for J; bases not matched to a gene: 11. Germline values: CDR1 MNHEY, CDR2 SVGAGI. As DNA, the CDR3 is TGTGCCAGCAGCCCGAGACAGGGCTGGGCCACTGAAGCTTTCTTT. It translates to CASSPRQGWATEAFF.

The DNA of the CDR3 is TGCGCCAGCAGCTTGGCCGCGGGGGGCCTGGATGAAGCTTTCTTT. Its translation: CASSLAAGGLDEAFF. The chain is built from TRBV5-1 and TRBJ1-1; possibly TRBD1 for D (6 bases). V was trimmed by 0 bases and J by 7 bases, leaving 16 bases between them. CDR3 length equals 15 residues. Germline CDR1 SGHRS, CDR2 YFSETQ.

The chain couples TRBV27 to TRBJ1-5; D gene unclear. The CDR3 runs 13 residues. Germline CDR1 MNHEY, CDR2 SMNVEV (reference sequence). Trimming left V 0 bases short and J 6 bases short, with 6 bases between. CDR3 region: CASSLSRSQPQHF. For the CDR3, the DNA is TGTGCCAGCAGTTTATCGAGAAGTCAGCCCCAGCATTTT.

As DNA, the CDR3 is TGTGCCAGCAGCCAAAGGGCTGGGACAGGGTATGGGGGCGAGCAGTACTTC. This gives the protein CASSQRAGTGYGGEQYF. V usage is TRBV14 and J usage is TRBJ2-7; 9 bases fit TRBD1. J gave up 6 bases and V 2 bases, and 14 bases lay outside the gene matches. This CDR3 comprises 17 residues. CDR1 and CDR2 (germline): SGHDN, FVKESK.

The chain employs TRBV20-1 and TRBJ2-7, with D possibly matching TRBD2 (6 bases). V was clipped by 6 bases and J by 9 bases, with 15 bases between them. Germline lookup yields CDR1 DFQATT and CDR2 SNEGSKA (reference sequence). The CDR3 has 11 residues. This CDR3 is CSASRDSRQYF. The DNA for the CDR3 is TGCAGTGCCAGCCGGGACTCCCGGCAGTACTTC.

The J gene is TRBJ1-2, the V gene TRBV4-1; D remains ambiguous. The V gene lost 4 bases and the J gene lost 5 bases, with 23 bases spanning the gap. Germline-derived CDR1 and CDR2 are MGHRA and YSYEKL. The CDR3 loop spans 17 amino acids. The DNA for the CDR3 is TGCGCCAGCAGCCGATTGGGCAGTTCTCTGGCCTCGTATGGCTACACCTTC. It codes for CASSRLGSSLASYGYTF.

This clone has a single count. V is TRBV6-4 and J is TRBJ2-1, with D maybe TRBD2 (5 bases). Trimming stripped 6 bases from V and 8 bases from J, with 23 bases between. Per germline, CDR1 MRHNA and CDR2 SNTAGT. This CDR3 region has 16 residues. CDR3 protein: CASSLEGQPPLHEQFF. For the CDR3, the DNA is TGTGCCAGCAGCCTTGAGGGCCAACCGCCCCTCCATGAGCAGTTCTTC.

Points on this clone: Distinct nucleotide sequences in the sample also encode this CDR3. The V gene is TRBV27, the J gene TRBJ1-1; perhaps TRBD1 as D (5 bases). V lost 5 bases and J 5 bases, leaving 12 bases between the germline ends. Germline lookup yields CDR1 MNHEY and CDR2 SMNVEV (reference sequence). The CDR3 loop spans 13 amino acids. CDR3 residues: CASSPTGGTEAFF. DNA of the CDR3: TGTGCCAGCAGTCCTACTGGGGGGACTGAAGCTTTCTTT.

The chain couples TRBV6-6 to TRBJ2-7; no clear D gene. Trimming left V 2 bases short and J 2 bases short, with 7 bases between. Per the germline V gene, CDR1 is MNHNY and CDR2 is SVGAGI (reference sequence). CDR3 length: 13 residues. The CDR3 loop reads CASSYGRTYEQYF. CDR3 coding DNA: TGTGCCAGCAGTTACGGCAGGACCTACGAGCAGTACTTC.

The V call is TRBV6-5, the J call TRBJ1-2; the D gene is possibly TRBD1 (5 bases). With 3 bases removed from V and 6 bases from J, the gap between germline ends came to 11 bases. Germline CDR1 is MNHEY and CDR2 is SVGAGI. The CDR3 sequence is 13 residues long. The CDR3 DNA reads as TGTGCCAGCAGTTATTGGCAGGGCCATGGCTACACCTTC. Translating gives CASSYWQGHGYTF.

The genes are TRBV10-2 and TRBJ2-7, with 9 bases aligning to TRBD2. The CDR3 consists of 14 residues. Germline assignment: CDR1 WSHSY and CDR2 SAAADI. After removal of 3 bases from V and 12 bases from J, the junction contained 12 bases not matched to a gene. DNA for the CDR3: TGCGCCAGCAGTGATGTGACTAGCGGTCGGGGGGGGTACTTC. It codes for CASSDVTSGRGGYF.

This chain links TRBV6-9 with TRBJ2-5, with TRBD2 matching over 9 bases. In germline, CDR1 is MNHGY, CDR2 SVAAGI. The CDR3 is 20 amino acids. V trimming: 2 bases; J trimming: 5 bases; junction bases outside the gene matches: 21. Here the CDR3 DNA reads TGTGCCAGCAGTTATGGTGCGGGAGGGCCGGTATGGGCTCGGGAGGAGACCCAGTACTTC. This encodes CASSYGAGGPVWAREETQYF.

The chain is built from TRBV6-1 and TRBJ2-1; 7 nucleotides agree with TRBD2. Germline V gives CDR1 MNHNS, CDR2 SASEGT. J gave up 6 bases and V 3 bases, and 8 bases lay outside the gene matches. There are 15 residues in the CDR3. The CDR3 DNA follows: TGTGCCAGCAGTGACTCCGCGGGAGTGTCCAATGAGCAGTTCTTC. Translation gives CASSDSAGVSNEQFF.

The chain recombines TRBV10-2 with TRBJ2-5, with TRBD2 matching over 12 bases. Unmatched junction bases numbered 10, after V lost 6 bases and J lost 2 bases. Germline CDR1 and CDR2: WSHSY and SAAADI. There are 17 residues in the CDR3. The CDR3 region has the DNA TGCGCCAGCAGCCTACTTTGGACTAGCGGGACTCAAGAGACCCAGTACTTC. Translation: CASSLLWTSGTQETQYF.

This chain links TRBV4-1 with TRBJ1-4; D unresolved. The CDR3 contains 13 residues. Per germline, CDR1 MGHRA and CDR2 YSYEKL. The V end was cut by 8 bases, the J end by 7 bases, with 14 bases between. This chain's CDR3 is CASRGGSAEKLFF. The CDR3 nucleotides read TGCGCCAGCCGCGGCGGGTCTGCTGAAAAACTGTTTTTT.

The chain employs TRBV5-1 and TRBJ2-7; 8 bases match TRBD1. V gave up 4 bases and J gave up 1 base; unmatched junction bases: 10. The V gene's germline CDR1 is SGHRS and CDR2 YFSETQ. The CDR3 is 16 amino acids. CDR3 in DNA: TGCGCCAGCAGCCTGGCAGGGGGCGGCTCGTCCTACGAGCAGTACTTC. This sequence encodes CASSLAGGGSSYEQYF. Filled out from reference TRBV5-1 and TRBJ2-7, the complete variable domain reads KAGVTQTPRYLIKTRGQQVTLSCSPISGHRSVSWYQQTPGQGLQFLFEYFSETQRNKGNFPGRFSGRQFSNSRSEMNVSTLELGDSALYLCASSLAGGGSSYEQYFGPGTRLTVT.

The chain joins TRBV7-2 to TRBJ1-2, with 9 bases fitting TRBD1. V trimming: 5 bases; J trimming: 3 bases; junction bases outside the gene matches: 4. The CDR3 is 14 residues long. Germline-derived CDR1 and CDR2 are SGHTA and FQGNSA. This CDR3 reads CASSPDRGDYGYTF. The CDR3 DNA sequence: TGTGCCAGCAGCCCGGACAGGGGAGACTATGGCTACACCTTC.